This T cell receptor (beta chain) was sequenced during a study of human T cells and chemical hapten exposure. Looking at the study overall: The variation in per-sample TCR yields arose mainly from small differences in pooled library volumes.

CDR1 is MRHNA, CDR2 SNTAGT, per germline. The CDR3 loop spans 14 amino acids. Deletions cut 5 bases from V and 2 bases from J, with 11 bases between. Unique molecular identifiers were attached to individual cDNA molecules within the library. TCRdb re-called the RACE reads with MiXCR, one entry per CDR3 protein. The sample carries 330,000 or so distinct CDR3 sequences, over 6% recorded once. Regarding time point: patch test 2, 6 weeks after DPC sensitization. The treatment: therapeutic diphenylcyclopropenone sensitization with weekly scalp DPC. The chain links TRBV6-4 to TRBJ2-3; no reliable D call. This clonotype was obtained from a woman aged 18-30 years with alopecia areata. Some clones in this sample may be carry-over from other donors' samples. The sequencing here drew on whole blood, taken in connection with sensitization to the hapten diphenylcyclopropenone (DPC). The CDR3 DNA sequence: TGTGCCAGCAGTCCGGGTCCAAACACAGATACGCAGTATTTT. It specifies CASSPGPNTDTQYF.